Listed below are T cell receptor beta chains from one sample, sequenced in a study of response to subunit inactivated influenza vaccine. From the RT-PCR reads, TCRdb called clonotypes with MiXCR, one entry per CDR3 protein. Of a few hundred thousand distinct CDR3 sequences in the sample, approximately 20% are singletons; the top ten hold under 13%. Sequenced material: PBMCs from blood, taken approximately 20 months after vaccination. Receptors originate from a man between 50 and 69 years old who received an inactivated influenza vaccine. CDR3s include the opening cysteine and the closing phenylalanine or tryptophan. A D gene is named only where the DNA matches it firmly. Clone sizes are given selectively: once, few, many, or a class where the clone is expanded.

abundance	d_gene	v_gene	j_gene	CDR3nt	CDR3aa
-	TRBD2	TRBV5-1	TRBJ2-3	TGCGCCAGCAGCCCGGCATTAGCGGGAACAGATACGCAGTATTTT	CASSPALAGTDTQYF
few	-	TRBV2	TRBJ2-1	TGTGCCAGCAGTGTTGAGCGGAGCTCCTACAATGAGCAGTTCTTC	CASSVERSSYNEQFF
-	-	TRBV18	TRBJ2-3	TGTGCCAGCTCACCACGGCAGGGTGCAGATACGCAGTATTTT	CASSPRQGADTQYF
-	-	TRBV2	TRBJ1-1	TGTGCCAGCAGTGATAGAACCCGGTTAGGCGCTTTCTTT	CASSDRTRLGAFF
-	-	TRBV6-5	TRBJ1-3	TGTGCCAGCAGTTACGGACAGTCTTTCTCTGGAAACACCATATATTTT	CASSYGQSFSGNTIYF
few	-	TRBV19	TRBJ1-1	TGTGCCAGTAGTATCGGGGCTAACTTTGTAGGCACTGAAGCTTTCTTT	CASSIGANFVGTEAFF
-	-	TRBV7-8	TRBJ1-1	TGTGCCAGCAGCCGCCTTGAAGCCTACTTCAACACTGAAGCTTTCTTT	CASSRLEAYFNTEAFF
few	-	TRBV29-1	TRBJ2-7	TGCAGCGTTCTGACTGGGTACGAGCAGTACTTT	CSVLTGYEQYF
-	TRBD1	TRBV20-1	TRBJ2-1	TGCAGTGCTAGGAGGGACAGGTACAATGAGCAGTTCTTC	CSARRDRYNEQFF
-	TRBD1	TRBV5-1	TRBJ1-5	TGCGCCAGCAGCTTGGATACAGGGGGTAATCAGCCCCAGCATTTT	CASSLDTGGNQPQHF
few	-	TRBV24-1	TRBJ1-2	TGTGCCACCAGTGATCCCCTCTACTATGGCTACACCTTC	CATSDPLYYGYTF
many	-	TRBV5-1	TRBJ2-2	TGCGCCAGCAGCCCCGGGACAACGAACACCGGGGAGCTGTTTTTT	CASSPGTTNTGELFF
-	TRBD1	TRBV6-2/TRBV6-3	TRBJ2-1	TGTGCCAGCAGTCCACAGGGGGCCGTCTCTAGCCCTCATTCCTACAATGAGCAGTTCTTC	CASSPQGAVSSPHSYNEQFF
-	-	TRBV3-1	TRBJ1-2	TGTGCCAGCAGCCAAGACGGGGTCGGAGGCTACACCTTC	CASSQDGVGGYTF
few	TRBD1	TRBV5-4	TRBJ1-2	TGTGCCAGCAGCCGACCGGGACAGGGTTCCTATGGCTACACCTTC	CASSRPGQGSYGYTF
-	TRBD2	TRBV24-1	TRBJ2-1	TGTGCCACCAGGACTAGCGGGGACAATGAGCAGTTCTTC	CATRTSGDNEQFF
many	TRBD1	TRBV5-1	TRBJ1-2	TGCGCCAGCAGCTTGGGGGGACAGATCTATGGCTACACCTTC	CASSLGGQIYGYTF
few	TRBD1	TRBV7-9	TRBJ2-5	TGTGCCAGCAGCCCCGGGACAGCACGTTGGGAGACCCAGTACTTC	CASSPGTARWETQYF
-	TRBD2	TRBV20-1	TRBJ2-1	TGCAGTGCTAGAGAGGACAGGAAACTAGCGGGTAACAATGAGCAGTTCTTC	CSAREDRKLAGNNEQFF
few	TRBD1	TRBV7-2	TRBJ1-5	TGTGCCAGCAGCAAGGACAGGGGGGGTTCTCAGCCCCAGCATTTT	CASSKDRGGSQPQHF
-	-	TRBV10-3	TRBJ2-7	TGTGCCATCAGTGATAGCGACGGCTCCTACGAGCAGTACTTC	CAISDSDGSYEQYF
-	-	TRBV20-1	TRBJ1-5	TGCAGTGCTAGAGACCCCCTTTCGGGGAATAGCAATCAGCCCCAGCATTTT	CSARDPLSGNSNQPQHF
-	-	TRBV11-2	TRBJ2-1	TGTGCCAGCAGTATGCGACGAGGAGACGTCGGTGAGCAGTTCTTC	CASSMRRGDVGEQFF
-	-	TRBV9	TRBJ1-6	TGTGCCAGCAGCGTGTCACCCGGGAGCAATTCACCCCTCCACTTT	CASSVSPGSNSPLHF
-	-	TRBV6-5	TRBJ1-4	TGTGCCAGCAGTTACTCGTACCGGAATGAAAAACTGTTTTTT	CASSYSYRNEKLFF
-	-	TRBV4-2	TRBJ2-1	TGTGCCAGCAGCCAAGGGGACGAGGGTGAGCAGTTCTTC	CASSQGDEGEQFF
-	-	TRBV20-1	TRBJ2-7	TGCAGTGCTAGAGATCACGGGGAAAGCTCCTACGAGCAGTACTTC	CSARDHGESSYEQYF